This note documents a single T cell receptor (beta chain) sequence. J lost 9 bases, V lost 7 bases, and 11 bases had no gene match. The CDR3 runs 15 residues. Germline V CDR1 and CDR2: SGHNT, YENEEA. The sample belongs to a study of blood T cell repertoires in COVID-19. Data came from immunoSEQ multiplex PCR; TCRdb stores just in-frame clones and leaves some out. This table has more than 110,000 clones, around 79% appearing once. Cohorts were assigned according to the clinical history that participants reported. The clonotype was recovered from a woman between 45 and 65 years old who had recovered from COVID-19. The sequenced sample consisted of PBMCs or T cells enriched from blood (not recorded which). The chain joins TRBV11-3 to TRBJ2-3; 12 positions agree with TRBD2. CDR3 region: CASTPLAGGRRTQYF. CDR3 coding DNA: TGTGCCAGCACCCCCCTAGCGGGAGGGCGGAGGACGCAGTATTTT.